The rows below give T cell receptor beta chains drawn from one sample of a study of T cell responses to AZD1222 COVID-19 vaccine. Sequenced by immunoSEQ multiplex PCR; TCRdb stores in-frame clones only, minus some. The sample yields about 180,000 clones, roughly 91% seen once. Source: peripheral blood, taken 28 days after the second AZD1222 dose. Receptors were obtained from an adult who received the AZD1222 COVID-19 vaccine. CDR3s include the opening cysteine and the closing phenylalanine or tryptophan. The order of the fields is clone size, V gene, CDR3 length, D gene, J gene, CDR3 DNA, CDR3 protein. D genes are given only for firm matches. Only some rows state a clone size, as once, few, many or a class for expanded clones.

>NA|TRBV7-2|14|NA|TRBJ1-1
TGTGCCAGCAGCGCGGACAACCTGAACACTGAAGCTTTCTTT
CASSADNLNTEAFF
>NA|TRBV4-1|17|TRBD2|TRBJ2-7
TGCGCCAGCAGCCAAGGTTTGGGGCGGGAGGGCCAGCACGAGCAGTACTTC
CASSQGLGREGQHEQYF
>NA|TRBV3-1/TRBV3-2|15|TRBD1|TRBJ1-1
TGTGCCAGCAGCCATGGGACAGGGTCGGGGACTGAAGCTTTCTTT
CASSHGTGSGTEAFF
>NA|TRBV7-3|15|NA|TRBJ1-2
TGTGCCAGCAGCATCTCAGGGAGTTTAGTTGATGGCTACACCTTC
CASSISGSLVDGYTF
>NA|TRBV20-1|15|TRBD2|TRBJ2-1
TGCAGTGCTAGTTTACGGGGGGGGTCCTACAATGAGCAGTTCTTC
CSASLRGGSYNEQFF
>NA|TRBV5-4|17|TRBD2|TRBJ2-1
TGTGCCAGCAGCTTGGGAACGGGGGGGCGCCCCTACAATGAGCAGTTCTTC
CASSLGTGGRPYNEQFF
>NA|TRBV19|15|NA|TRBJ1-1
TGTGCCAGTACCTTGGACACCCTCATGAACACTGAAGCTTTCTTT
CASTLDTLMNTEAFF
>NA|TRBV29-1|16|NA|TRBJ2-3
TGCAGCAACGGCGGGATGATGGGCAGGGAGACAGATACGCAGTATTTT
CSNGGMMGRETDTQYF
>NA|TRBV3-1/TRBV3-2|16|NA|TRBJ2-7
TGTGCCAGCAGCCAAGAGTGGAGAGGGCCTACCTACGAGCAGTACTTC
CASSQEWRGPTYEQYF
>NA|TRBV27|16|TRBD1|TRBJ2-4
TGTGCCAGCAGTTTATCGGACAGGGCGGCCAAAAACATTCAGTACTTC
CASSLSDRAAKNIQYF
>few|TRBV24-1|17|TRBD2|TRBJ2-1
TGTGCCACCAGTGATCTGACTAGCGGGAGCTCCTACAATGAGCAGTTCTTC
CATSDLTSGSSYNEQFF
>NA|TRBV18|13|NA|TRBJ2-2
TGTGCCAGCTCACCAACTCCGGACGGGGAGCTGTTTTTT
CASSPTPDGELFF
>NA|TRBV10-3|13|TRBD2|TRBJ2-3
TGTGCCATCAGTGCTGGGGGGGCAGATACGCAGTATTTT
CAISAGGADTQYF
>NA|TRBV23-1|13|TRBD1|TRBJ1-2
TGCGCCAGCAGTCTCCGGGACAGCTATGGCTACACCTTC
CASSLRDSYGYTF
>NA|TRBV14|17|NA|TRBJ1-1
TGTGCCAGCAGCCTCAGAACGGGCAGAACCATGAACACTGAAGCTTTCTTT
CASSLRTGRTMNTEAFF
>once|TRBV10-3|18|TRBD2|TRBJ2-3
TGTGCCATCGGAGCACTAGCGGGAGGTCCCTCTAGCACAGATACGCAGTATTTT
CAIGALAGGPSSTDTQYF
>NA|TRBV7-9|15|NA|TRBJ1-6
TGTGCCAGCAGCCCGGGGGCATTCGATAATTCACCCCTCCACTTT
CASSPGAFDNSPLHF
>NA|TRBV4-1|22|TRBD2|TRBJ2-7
TGCGCCAGCAGCCAGGCTCTTTCACCGGGACACCCTCGGACTAGCGGGAGGCCAGTGCAGTACTTC
CASSQALSPGHPRTSGRPVQYF
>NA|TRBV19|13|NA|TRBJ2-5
TGTGCCAGTAGTATAGCAATGCAAGAGACCCAGTACTTC
CASSIAMQETQYF
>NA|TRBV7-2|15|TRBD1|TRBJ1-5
TGTGCCAGCAGCTTAGGACAGGGTGGGAGTCAGCCCCAGCATTTT
CASSLGQGGSQPQHF
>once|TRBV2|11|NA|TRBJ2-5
TGTGCCAGTGGGGGGTCCGAGACCCAGTACTTC
CASGGSETQYF
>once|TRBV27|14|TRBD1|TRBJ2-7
TGTGCCAGCAGGAGAGGACAGGGTACCTACGAGCAGTACTTC
CASRRGQGTYEQYF
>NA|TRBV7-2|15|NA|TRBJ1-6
TGTGCCAGCAGCTTGGGGGGGACTGTTAATTCACCCCTCCACTTT
CASSLGGTVNSPLHF
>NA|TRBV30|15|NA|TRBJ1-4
TGTGCCTGGAGTGTAAGGGGCAGACTAAATGAAAAACTGTTTTTT
CAWSVRGRLNEKLFF
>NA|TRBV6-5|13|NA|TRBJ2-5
TGTGTGACCCAGAGTCCCTACGCGGGTGCCCAGTACTTC
CVTQSPYAGAQYF
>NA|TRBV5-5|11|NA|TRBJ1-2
TGTGCCAGCAGCAGGGCTCGGGGCTACACCTTC
CASSRARGYTF
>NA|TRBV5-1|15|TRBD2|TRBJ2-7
TGCGCCAGCAGCTTGGGGGCTAGCGGGAGCGACGAGCAGTACTTC
CASSLGASGSDEQYF
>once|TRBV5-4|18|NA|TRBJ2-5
TGTGCCAGCAGCTCCTACAGGGATCTAATATTACCCCAAGAGACCCAGTACTTC
CASSSYRDLILPQETQYF
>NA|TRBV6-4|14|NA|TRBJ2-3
TGTGCCAGCAGTTCGGGACAAAGCACAGATACGCAGTATTTT
CASSSGQSTDTQYF
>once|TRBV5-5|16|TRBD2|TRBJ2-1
TGTGCCAGCAGCGCCTTACTAGCGGGAGCATACAATGAGCAGTTCTTC
CASSALLAGAYNEQFF
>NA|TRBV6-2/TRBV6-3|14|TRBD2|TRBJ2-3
TGTGCCAGCAGCCAGCGGGAGAATACAGATACGCAGTATTTT
CASSQRENTDTQYF
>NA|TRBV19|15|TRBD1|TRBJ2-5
TGTGCCAGTAGTAGCGGACAGGGGGTCGCAGAGACCCAGTACTTC
CASSSGQGVAETQYF
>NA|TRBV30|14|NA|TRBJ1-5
TGTGCCTGGAGTACCGCCGGTCCTAGTCAGCCCCAGCATTTT
CAWSTAGPSQPQHF
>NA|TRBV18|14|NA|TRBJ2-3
TGTGCCAGCTCGCCCAGTGGGTGGATGGATACGCAGTATTTT
CASSPSGWMDTQYF
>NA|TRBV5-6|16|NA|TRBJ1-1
TGTGCCAGCAGCTGGCCGCGTCGCGGAGGGAACACTGAAGCTTTCTTT
CASSWPRRGGNTEAFF
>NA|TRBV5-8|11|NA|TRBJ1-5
TGTGCCAGCAGCTTCCCAGATACCCAGCATTTT
CASSFPDTQHF
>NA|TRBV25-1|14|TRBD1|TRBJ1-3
TGTGCCAGCAGTGCAGGGGGCTTTGGAAACACCATATATTTT
CASSAGGFGNTIYF
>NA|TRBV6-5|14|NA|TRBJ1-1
TGTGCCAGCACCCTCAGGAGTCGGAACACTGAAGCTTTCTTT
CASTLRSRNTEAFF
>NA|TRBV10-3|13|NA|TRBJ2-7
TGTGCCATCAGTGACCTCGGGGCGGGCGAGCAGTACTTC
CAISDLGAGEQYF
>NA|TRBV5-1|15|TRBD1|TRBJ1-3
TGCGCCAGCAGCTTCGGGACAGGGAGTGGAAACACCATATATTTT
CASSFGTGSGNTIYF
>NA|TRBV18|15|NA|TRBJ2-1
TGTGCCAGCTCACCAGACGCAAGCCCCTACAATGAGCAGTTCTTC
CASSPDASPYNEQFF
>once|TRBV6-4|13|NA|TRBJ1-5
TGTGCCAGCAGTGAGCGGGAGAATCAGCCCCAGCATTTT
CASSERENQPQHF
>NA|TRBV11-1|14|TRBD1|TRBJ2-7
TGTGCCAGCAGCCGCGGACAGGGGGCATACGAGCAGTACTTC
CASSRGQGAYEQYF
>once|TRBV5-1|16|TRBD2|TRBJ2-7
TGCGCCAGCAGCCCTGGGACTAGCGGGGGCCCCTACGAGCAGTACTTC
CASSPGTSGGPYEQYF
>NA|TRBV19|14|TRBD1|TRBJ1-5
TGTGCCAGTAGTAGGACAGGGGAGGGTCAGCCCCAGCATTTT
CASSRTGEGQPQHF
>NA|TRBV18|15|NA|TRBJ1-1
TGTGCCAGCTCCCTCTGGGATGGGATGAACACTGAAGCTTTCTTT
CASSLWDGMNTEAFF
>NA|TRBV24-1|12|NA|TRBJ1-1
TGTGCCACCAGTGATCTACGGGGTGAAGCTTTCTTT
CATSDLRGEAFF
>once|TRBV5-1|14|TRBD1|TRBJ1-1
TGCGCCAGCAGCCAGGACAGGGGGAACACTGAAGCTTTCTTT
CASSQDRGNTEAFF